These 14 T cell receptor beta chains were sequenced from one sample in a study of cytomegalovirus exposure and HLA in healthy donors. This PCR relied on a set of 60 Vbeta primers and 13 Jbeta primers. This table comes from immunoSEQ multiplex PCR, and its TCRdb copy is limited to in-frame clones, with some not included. The table lists roughly 150,000 clones, nearly 70% of them singletons. Sequenced input: PBMCs. The receptors were sampled from a man aged 30-40 years in good health and CMV-seropositive.

This clone was seen more than once but under ten times. Other DNA sequences within the sample encode an identical CDR3. The rearrangement joins TRBV9 to TRBJ2-7, with 9 bases fitting TRBD1. V lost 0 bases to trimming and J lost 3 bases; unmatched junction nucleotides: 1. The CDR3 is 14 residues long. Germline CDR1 and CDR2: SGDLS and YYNGEE. The CDR3 bases are TGTGCCAGCAGCGTAGCGGGACAGGGCTACGAGCAGTACTTC. Translated: CASSVAGQGYEQYF.

This clone was counted between two and nine times. The gene calls are TRBV6-5 and TRBJ1-1; D gene uncertain. CDR3 length equals 15 residues. Germline-derived CDR1 and CDR2 are MNHEY and SVGAGI. With 0 bases removed from V and 0 bases from J, the gap between germline ends came to 8 bases. The DNA of the CDR3 is TGTGCCAGCAGTTACTCGAGGTACGTGAACACTGAAGCTTTCTTT. Translating gives CASSYSRYVNTEAFF.

This clone was observed once. The V gene is TRBV11-2, the J gene TRBJ1-4; TRBD1 aligns across 8 bases. CDR1 SGHAT and CDR2 FQNNGV come from the germline V gene. This CDR3 region has 15 residues. The V and J ends lost 5 bases and 7 bases, in that order; junction bases with no gene match: 9. The CDR3 bases are TGTGCCAGCAGCAATCAGGGGGCGCGGAGTGAAAAACTGTTTTTT. Amino acids: CASSNQGARSEKLFF.

The genes are TRBV28 and TRBJ2-7; 8 bases match TRBD1. The CDR3 length is 16 residues. Germline CDR1 and CDR2: MDHEN and SYDVKM. J gave up 2 bases and V 4 bases, and 10 bases lay outside the gene matches. CDR3 in DNA: TGTGCCAGCAGTTGGGTCCCGGGACAGGCTACCTACGAGCAGTACTTC. It yields the protein CASSWVPGQATYEQYF.

This clone was counted once. The CDR3 sequence: CASSESAANYGYTF. The CDR3 DNA reads as TGCGCCAGCAGTGAGTCAGCTGCTAACTATGGCTACACCTTC. J is TRBJ1-2 and V is TRBV10-2; no firm D call. V was trimmed by 0 bases and J by 0 bases, leaving 5 bases between them. Per germline, CDR1 WSHSY and CDR2 SAAADI. The CDR3 has 14 residues.

This clone was counted between two and nine times. This chain links TRBV4-1 with TRBJ2-1; 10 nucleotides agree with TRBD2. Germline V CDR1 and CDR2: MGHRA, YSYEKL. The CDR3 covers 18 residues. The V gene end was trimmed by 3 bases and the J gene end by 7 bases; junction bases not matched to a gene: 15. The CDR3 reads CASSHPKNMSGRANEQFF. The CDR3 nucleotides are TGCGCCAGCAGCCACCCGAAGAATATGAGCGGGAGGGCGAATGAGCAGTTCTTC.

The chain combines TRBV19 with TRBJ1-5; TRBD1 might be the D (5 bases). V lost 3 bases to trimming and J lost 3 bases, with 12 bases between them. Germline loops: CDR1 LNHDA, CDR2 SQIVND (reference sequence). The CDR3 extends over 15 amino acids. Here the CDR3 DNA reads TGTGCCAGTAGTATTACGGGGGGTTACAATCAGCCCCAGCATTTT. Encoded protein: CASSITGGYNQPQHF.

This clone turned up a few times. The rearrangement joins TRBV5-1 to TRBJ2-5; 10 nucleotides line up with TRBD2. Gene TRBJ2-7 matches the end of the DNA better, so the J call may be wrong. This CDR3 has 17 residues. Germline V gene data show CDR1 as SGHRS and CDR2 as YFSETQ. The CDR3 nucleotides are TGCGCCAGCAGCTTGGCCGTGACTAGCGGGCAGGCCTACGAGCAGTACTTC. Residues: CASSLAVTSGQAYEQYF.

The CDR3 protein is CASSQKTFRGVGYEQYF. DNA of the CDR3: TGTGCCAGCAGCCAAAAAACGTTCAGGGGAGTGGGGTACGAGCAGTACTTC. The chain is built from TRBV28 and TRBJ2-7; TRBD1 is a possible D gene (6 bases). The length of the CDR3 is 17 residues. Germline-derived CDR1 and CDR2 are MDHEN and SYDVKM. Trimming cost V 6 bases and J 4 bases, with 25 bases left between them.

V usage is TRBV30 and J usage is TRBJ1-2; D possibly corresponds to TRBD1 (6 bases). The CDR3 is 13 amino acids. The germline CDR1 and CDR2 sequences are GTSNPN and SVGIG (reference sequence). The V gene lost 0 bases and the J gene lost 11 bases, with 16 bases spanning the gap. The CDR3 spells CAWSVSLGQPYTF. The CDR3 nucleotides read TGTGCCTGGAGTGTATCCCTCGGACAGCCGTACACCTTC.

The table lists this clone with a count of one. The chain links TRBV5-4 to TRBJ2-3; 11 nucleotides align to TRBD2. Germline V gene lookup returns CDR1 SGHNT and CDR2 YYREEE (reference sequence). The CDR3 has 15 residues. V was clipped by 7 bases and J by 0 bases; unmatched bases: 4. CDR3 coding DNA: TGTGCCAGCGGCAGGACTAGCGGGAGCACAGATACGCAGTATTTT. This sequence encodes CASGRTSGSTDTQYF.

The chain carries TRBV12-5 and TRBJ2-1; 8 nucleotides match TRBD2. Trimming cost V 3 bases and J 2 bases; bases outside gene matches: 15. Germline V gives CDR1 LGHNT, CDR2 FRNRAP. This CDR3 has 19 amino acids. The CDR3 region is CASGLGGRERERPYNEQFF. The CDR3 nucleotides read TGTGCTAGTGGTTTAGGTGGTCGTGAGCGGGAGAGGCCCTACAATGAGCAGTTCTTC.

This chain uses TRBV5-4 with TRBJ1-4; 8 nucleotides align to TRBD1. J gave up 4 bases and V 6 bases, and 5 bases lay outside the gene matches. The CDR3 covers 14 residues. CDR1 and CDR2 (germline): SGHNT, YYREEE (reference sequence). The CDR3 spells CASNNRGFNEKLFF. The CDR3 nucleotides are TGTGCCAGCAACAACAGGGGGTTTAATGAAAAACTGTTTTTT.

This sequence joins TRBV4-2 and TRBJ2-5; the D gene is possibly TRBD1 (5 bases). The J call may be mistaken, given a closer DNA end match to TRBJ2-7. Germline assignment: CDR1 LGHNA and CDR2 YNFKEQ. The CDR3 runs 16 residues. The CDR3 DNA follows: TGTGCCAGCAGCCAAAGAGGCAGGGATTCATCCTACGAGCAGTACTTC. It translates to CASSQRGRDSSYEQYF.